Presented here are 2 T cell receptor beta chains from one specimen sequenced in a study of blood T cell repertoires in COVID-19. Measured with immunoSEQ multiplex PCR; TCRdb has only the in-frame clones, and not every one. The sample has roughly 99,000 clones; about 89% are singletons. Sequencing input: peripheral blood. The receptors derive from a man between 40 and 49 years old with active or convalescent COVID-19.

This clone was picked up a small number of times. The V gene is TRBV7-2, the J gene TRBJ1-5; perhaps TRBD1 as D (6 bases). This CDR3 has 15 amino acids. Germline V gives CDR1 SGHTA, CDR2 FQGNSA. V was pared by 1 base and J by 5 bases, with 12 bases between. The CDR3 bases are TGTGCCAGCAGCTTAGGTGGGAGGGGGGATCAGCCCCAGCATTTT. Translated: CASSLGGRGDQPQHF.

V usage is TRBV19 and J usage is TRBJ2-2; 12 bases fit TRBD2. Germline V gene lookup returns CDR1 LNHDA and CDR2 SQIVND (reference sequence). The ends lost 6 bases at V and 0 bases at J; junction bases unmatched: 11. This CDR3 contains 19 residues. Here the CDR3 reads CASRRRLAGEFANTGELFF. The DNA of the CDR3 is TGTGCCAGTAGGAGAAGACTAGCGGGAGAGTTCGCGAACACCGGGGAGCTGTTTTTT. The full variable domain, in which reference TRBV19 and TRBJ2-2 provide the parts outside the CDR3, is DGGITQSPKYLFRKEGQNVTLSCEQNLNHDAMYWYRQDPGQGLRLIYYSQIVNDFQKGDIAEGYSVSREKKESFPLTVTSAQKNPTAFYLCASRRRLAGEFANTGELFFGEGSRLTVL.